This passage covers 30 T cell receptor beta chains from one sample sequenced in a study of early T cells in non-severe SARS-CoV-2 infection. TCRdb re-derived calls from the 5' RACE reads in MiXCR, one entry per CDR3 protein. The sample lists roughly 100,000 distinct CDR3 sequences, roughly 14% occurring once. The sequenced material came from whole blood. The source of these receptors is an adult who was a healthcare worker with PCR-confirmed SARS-CoV-2 infection or an uninfected control (not recorded which).

The chain combines TRBV24-1 with TRBJ2-3; TRBD1 matches 8 bases. The CDR3 is made up of 15 amino acids. The V gene end was trimmed by 10 bases and the J gene end by 0 bases; junction bases not matched to a gene: 8. Germline-derived CDR1 and CDR2 are KGHDR and SFDVKD. The CDR3 nucleotides read TGTGCCACAGAGCCAGGGGGCACAAGCACAGATACGCAGTATTTT. Translated, it gives CATEPGGTSTDTQYF.

The chain is built from TRBV6-2 or TRBV6-3 and TRBJ2-1; no clear D. The germline gives CDR1 MNHEY, CDR2 SVGEGT. Between the trimmed V and J ends, which lost 2 bases and 1 base, there was a span of 9 bases. This CDR3 contains 15 residues. CDR3 amino acids: CASSYGQPSYNEQFF. In nucleotides, the CDR3 is TGTGCCAGCAGTTACGGGCAGCCTTCCTACAATGAGCAGTTCTTC.

This clonotype was seen many times. V and J are TRBV7-9 and TRBJ2-6; D call uncertain. Germline V CDR1 and CDR2: SEHNR, FQNEAQ (reference sequence). The length of the CDR3 is 14 residues. Deletions cut 8 bases from V and 0 bases from J, with 8 bases between. CDR3 sequence: CASAWVSGANVLTF. The DNA of the CDR3 is TGTGCCAGCGCCTGGGTCTCTGGGGCCAACGTCCTGACTTTC.

This clonotype occurred many times. Relative to the germline gene, one junction end is altered; a read error may explain this. The chain employs TRBV28 and TRBJ2-2; D may be TRBD1 or TRBD2 (5 bases each). Germline V gives CDR1 MDHEN, CDR2 SYDVKM. CDR3 length: 11 amino acids. The CDR3: CASSLRGELFF. In nucleotides, the CDR3 is TGTGCCAGCAGTTTAAGAGGGGAACTGTTTTTT.

This clonotype was seen a handful of times. This chain links TRBV29-1 with TRBJ2-7; D is perhaps TRBD1 (5 bases). The germline V and J ends were trimmed by 6 bases and 6 bases, with 12 bases remaining between them. Germline CDR1 reads SQVTM; CDR2 reads ANQGSEA. There are 11 residues in the CDR3. The CDR3 DNA sequence: TGCAGCGTGGCAGGGTTGAGCGAGCAGTACTTC. This translates into CSVAGLSEQYF.

This clonotype appeared once. A much larger clone lies one base from this, so it may be a read error. For the CDR3, the DNA is TGTGCCGGCAGCCTACAGGAAATCTCTACTACAAATGAGCAGTTCTTC. Residues: CAGSLQEISTTNEQFF. This sequence joins TRBV5-6 and TRBJ2-1; D is possibly TRBD1 (5 bases). Germline V CDR1 and CDR2: SGHDT, YYEEEE. This CDR3 spans 16 amino acids.

This clonotype was detected ten times or more. V usage is TRBV5-4 and J usage is TRBJ1-2; 8 bases map to TRBD1. CDR1 SGHNT and CDR2 YYREEE come from the germline V gene (reference sequence). J lost 6 bases, V lost 3 bases, and 4 bases had no gene match. The CDR3 has 13 residues. The CDR3 coding sequence is TGTGCCAGCAGCTCCGACAGGGGCAATGGCTACACCTTC. Amino acids: CASSSDRGNGYTF.

CDR3 loop: CASTPIPGGSQPQHF. The DNA of the CDR3 is TGTGCCAGCACCCCGATCCCAGGGGGTAGTCAGCCCCAGCATTTT. The chain joins TRBV6-6 to TRBJ1-5; 7 nucleotides align to TRBD1. The CDR3 covers 15 residues. V lost 7 bases to trimming and J lost 6 bases; unmatched junction nucleotides: 12. Germline V gives CDR1 MNHNY, CDR2 SVGAGI (reference sequence).

The J gene is TRBJ1-2, the V gene TRBV29-1; 10 nucleotides agree with TRBD1. This CDR3 comprises 15 residues. CDR1 and CDR2 (germline): SQVTM, ANQGSEA. The V segment lost 4 bases and the J segment 4 bases; nucleotides outside the gene matches: 9. CDR3 nucleotides: TGCAGCGTTGCCAACGGACAGGGGGAGCCCTATGGCTACACCTTC. Translation: CSVANGQGEPYGYTF.

This clonotype was seen more than once but under ten times. The chain carries TRBV7-9 and TRBJ2-7; D remains unclear. Germline V gene data show CDR1 as SEHNR and CDR2 as FQNEAQ (reference sequence). V lost 1 base and J 5 bases, leaving 6 bases between the germline ends. The CDR3 runs 12 residues. CDR3: CASSLGINEQYF. DNA for the CDR3: TGTGCCAGCAGCTTAGGGATTAACGAGCAGTACTTC.

Many counts were recorded for this clonotype. The chain is built from TRBV11-2 and TRBJ2-7; TRBD1 is a possible D gene (5 bases). Germline V gene data show CDR1 as SGHAT and CDR2 as FQNNGV. The CDR3 has 12 residues. The germline V and J ends were trimmed by 3 bases and 5 bases, with 8 bases remaining between them. The CDR3 DNA is TGTGCCAGCAGCTTCCCAGGGAACGAGCAGTACTTC. The encoded protein is CASSFPGNEQYF.

This chain uses TRBV10-3 with TRBJ2-1, with no clear D. CDR3 length: 14 residues. Germline V gene lookup returns CDR1 ENHRY and CDR2 SYGVKD. Trimming shortened V by 0 bases and J by 8 bases, and 11 bases separated the two germline ends. In nucleotides, the CDR3 is TGTGCCATCAGTGAGTCTGCCCCCCTGGATGAGCAGTTCTTC. It is translated as CAISESAPLDEQFF.

The chain joins TRBV20-1 to TRBJ2-5, with TRBD1 identical over 7 bases. CDR1 DFQATT and CDR2 SNEGSKA come from the germline V gene (reference sequence). With V trimmed by 5 bases and J by 4 bases, 4 bases remained unmatched. This CDR3 contains 12 residues. The CDR3 sequence is CSAAGTAETQYF. The CDR3 region has the DNA TGCAGTGCTGCCGGGACAGCAGAGACCCAGTACTTC.

In its sample, this clonotype was seen a few times. The V call is TRBV28, the J call TRBJ1-1; 7 nucleotides agree with TRBD1. The CDR3 contains 14 residues. The J segment lost 5 bases and the V segment lost 6 bases, leaving 9 bases of the junction unmatched. Germline CDR1 and CDR2: MDHEN and SYDVKM. The CDR3 bases are TGTGCCAGCAGACCCGACAGGGTCTCAACTGAAGCTTTCTTT. This translates into CASRPDRVSTEAFF. Variable domain in full (rest from reference TRBV28 and TRBJ1-1): DVKVTQSSRYLVKRTGEKVFLECVQDMDHENMFWYRQDPGLGLRLIYFSYDVKMKEKGDIPEGYSVSREKKERFSLILESASTNQTSMYLCASRPDRVSTEAFFGQGTRLTVV.

This clonotype was detected ten times or more. The chain joins TRBV4-3 to TRBJ2-1; 9 bases align to TRBD2. Per germline, CDR1 LGHNA and CDR2 YSLEER. Trimming cost V 1 base and J 6 bases; bases outside gene matches: 4. The CDR3 has 15 amino acids. The CDR3 DNA reads as TGCGCCAGCAGCCAAGGGCGGGAGGGTGGCAATGAGCAGTTCTTC. The encoded protein is CASSQGREGGNEQFF.

The V gene is TRBV20-1, the J gene TRBJ2-2, with TRBD2 identical over 7 bases. Trimming took 3 bases from V and 6 from J; bases not matched to a gene: 4. Per germline, CDR1 DFQATT and CDR2 SNEGSKA (reference sequence). The CDR3 loop spans 13 amino acids. CDR3 DNA: TGCAGTGCTAGTGATCGGGAGGCCGGGGAGCTGTTTTTT. It yields the protein CSASDREAGELFF.

This clonotype was seen at least ten times. The chain links TRBV2 to TRBJ1-2; 11 bases fit TRBD1. J lost 7 bases, V lost 6 bases, and 7 bases had no gene match. The germline V gene encodes CDR1 SNHLY and CDR2 FYNNEI. This CDR3 has 14 amino acids. The CDR3 sequence is CASRPGTGGGGYTF. The DNA of the CDR3 is TGTGCCAGCAGGCCGGGGACAGGGGGAGGTGGCTACACCTTC.

This clonotype has more than one count but fewer than ten. The chain uses TRBV6-1 and TRBJ2-2, with TRBD2 as a possible D gene (6 bases). Germline CDR1 reads MNHNS; CDR2 reads SASEGT. Trimming cost V 6 bases and J 1 base, with 6 bases left between them. The CDR3 is made up of 13 amino acids. Here the CDR3 DNA reads TGTGCCAGCAGGCGGGAGAACACCGGGGAGCTGTTTTTT. Its translation is CASRRENTGELFF.

This clonotype showed up many times. The rearrangement links TRBV27 to TRBJ1-3; no reliable D call. This CDR3 is 15 amino acids long. The V and J ends lost 4 bases and 4 bases respectively, with 14 bases between them. CDR1 is MNHEY, CDR2 SMNVEV, per germline (reference sequence). CDR3 loop: CASSSKTTPGNTIYF. CDR3 DNA sequence: TGTGCCAGCAGTTCTAAGACAACCCCGGGAAACACCATATATTTT.

The V and J genes are TRBV6-5 and TRBJ2-5; perhaps TRBD2 as D (5 bases). Germline V CDR1 and CDR2: MNHEY, SVGAGI. The CDR3 spans 12 residues. V dropped 6 bases and J dropped 5 bases, with 10 bases sitting between them. The CDR3 loop reads CASRTRTETQYF. The DNA for the CDR3 is TGTGCCAGCAGAACTAGAACGGAGACCCAGTACTTC.

V and J are TRBV7-2 and TRBJ1-2; 7 nucleotides match TRBD1. Losses at the gene ends were 5 bases for V and 4 bases for J; bases not matched to a gene: 7. The germline CDR1 and CDR2 sequences are SGHTA and FQGNSA. The CDR3 consists of 14 residues. CDR3 region: CASSGGQIGYGYTF. CDR3 nucleotides: TGTGCCAGCAGCGGGGGACAGATCGGCTATGGCTACACCTTC.

This clonotype has a handful of counts. This rearrangement joins TRBV12-3 or TRBV12-4 to TRBJ1-3; TRBD1 aligns across 7 bases. CDR3 length: 12 amino acids. Losses at the gene ends were 11 bases for V and 3 bases for J; bases not matched to a gene: 4. CDR3 sequence reads: CAFRTGGNTIYF. The CDR3 coding sequence is TGTGCCTTCCGGACAGGTGGAAACACCATATATTTT.

This clonotype was seen repeatedly, ten times or more. This chain connects TRBV21-1 to TRBJ2-1; TRBD2 reflects the table's D call only, with no check against the DNA. TRBV21-1 is a pseudogene segment. There are 18 residues in the CDR3. The CDR3 loop reads CASSPQMPSGRRGNEQFF. Written as DNA, the CDR3 is TGTGCCAGCAGCCCCCAGATGCCTAGCGGGAGAAGGGGCAATGAGCAGTTCTTC.

This clonotype was counted only a few times. The chain has TRBV25-1 and TRBJ1-2; possible D gene TRBD1, 6 bases. There are 11 residues in the CDR3. Per the germline V gene, CDR1 is MGHDK and CDR2 is SYGVNS. V was pared by 6 bases and J by 4 bases, with 6 bases between. CDR3 sequence reads: CASRQGYGYTF. In DNA form, the CDR3 reads TGTGCCAGCAGACAGGGCTATGGCTACACCTTC.

In this sample, this clonotype turned up many times. The chain uses TRBV6-1 and TRBJ1-6, with D tentatively TRBD1 (5 bases). There are 12 residues in the CDR3. The V end was cut by 4 bases, the J end by 14 bases, with 12 bases between. Germline lookup yields CDR1 MNHNS and CDR2 SASEGT. In DNA, the CDR3 is TGTGCCAGCAGTGGGGGCCCAGAGACCCTCCACTTT. Encoded protein: CASSGGPETLHF.

The count of this clonotype is one. The V gene is TRBV7-2, the J gene TRBJ1-1; tentative D call: TRBD1 (5 bases). The V gene lost 1 base and the J gene lost 1 base, with 7 bases spanning the gap. The CDR3 has 14 residues. Germline V gene data show CDR1 as SGHTA and CDR2 as FQGNSA. This CDR3 is CASSLETENTEAFF. The CDR3 region has the DNA TGTGCCAGCAGCTTAGAGACAGAGAACACTGAAGCTTTCTTT.

This clonotype was seen only a few times. V and J are TRBV5-5 and TRBJ2-7, with 10 bases that match TRBD2. The trim removed 6 bases at V and 3 bases at J, leaving 3 bases unmatched. The CDR3 runs to 13 residues. Germline loops: CDR1 SGHKS, CDR2 YYEKEE (reference sequence). Here the CDR3 DNA reads TGTGCCAGCAAAACTAGCGGGAACTACGAGCAGTACTTC. This translates into CASKTSGNYEQYF.

This clonotype was seen ten or more times. The gene calls are TRBV7-2 and TRBJ1-1; TRBD1 matches at 8 bases. The length of the CDR3 is 14 residues. The V gene end was trimmed by 4 bases and the J gene end by 7 bases; junction bases not matched to a gene: 8. Germline V gene data show CDR1 as SGHTA and CDR2 as FQGNSA. CDR3 loop: CASSSHRGKGEAFF. The CDR3 nucleotides are TGTGCCAGCAGCTCTCACAGGGGGAAGGGTGAAGCTTTCTTT.

V gene TRBV6-6 combines with J gene TRBJ2-5; the match to TRBD1 covers 8 bases. Per germline, CDR1 MNHNY and CDR2 SVGAGI (reference sequence). The trim removed 2 bases at V and 7 bases at J, leaving 9 bases unmatched. This CDR3 has 15 residues. The CDR3 is CASSYETGVIGTQYF. The CDR3 bases are TGTGCCAGCAGTTACGAGACAGGGGTTATCGGGACCCAGTACTTC.

The chain joins TRBV2 to TRBJ1-1, with D tentatively TRBD1 (5 bases). CDR1 SNHLY and CDR2 FYNNEI come from the germline V gene. V dropped 4 bases and J dropped 5 bases, with 11 bases sitting between them. This CDR3 comprises 13 residues. CDR3 amino acids: CASSGEGRTEAFF. DNA of the CDR3: TGTGCCAGCAGTGGGGAGGGGCGGACTGAAGCTTTCTTT.